This record concerns one T cell receptor beta chain sequence. A read error may account for a junction end that differs from germline. These data come from a study of blood T cell repertoires in COVID-19. Study context: Samples came from the United States, Italy and Spain, spanning acute and convalescent COVID-19. The analysed material was cDNA or gDNA that came from T cells, B-cell-depleted T cells, or PBMCs.

Seattle enrolled patients during active infection and tracked them longitudinally. CDR1 and CDR2 (germline): MNHNS, SASEGT. The CDR3 loop spans 16 amino acids. As originally analysed: Amplified reference gene primers provided the basis for estimating nucleated cell counts. The data were produced by immunoSEQ multiplex PCR, yet TCRdb's version contains in-frame clones alone and is incomplete. That table supplies the V and J calls and clone size; D and trimming were determined from the DNA. The table includes around 290,000 clones, approximately 89% detected once. The sequence came from a woman aged 25-40 years with COVID-19, enrolled during active disease. Sequenced input: peripheral blood. The rearrangement joins TRBV6-1 to TRBJ1-5; tentative D call: TRBD1 (6 bases). This CDR3 reads CARSGRGAGSNQPQHF. CDR3 nucleotides: TGTGCCCGCAGTGGGCGGGGGGCGGGCAGCAATCAGCCCCAGCATTTT.